A selection of T cell receptor beta chains follows, all from one sample in a study of T cell responses to AZD1222 COVID-19 vaccine. TCRdb's table, derived via immunoSEQ multiplex PCR, lists solely in-frame clones and lacks some. The table shows approximately 100,000 clones, with 87% occurring only once. Sample: peripheral blood, taken on day 0 of AZD1222 vaccination. Receptors were obtained from an adult in good health. Both conserved end residues are part of each CDR3. A D gene is named only where the DNA matches it firmly. Clone size is shown for a subset of rows, as once, few, many or a class of expanded clone.

abundance	d_gene	v_gene	j_gene	CDR3nt	CDR3aa
.	.	TRBV7-9	TRBJ1-1	TGTGCCAGCAGCTTTCAACAGGACACTGAAGCTTTCTTT	CASSFQQDTEAFF
.	TRBD1	TRBV10-3	TRBJ1-2	TGTGCCATCAGTGAGTTACCGCCGGGACAGGGGGGCGGCTACACCTTC	CAISELPPGQGGGYTF
.	.	TRBV6-1	TRBJ1-5	TGTGCCAGCAGTGAAGTCCGGACCCCTCTAAAGCAGCCCCAGCATTTT	CASSEVRTPLKQPQHF
.	TRBD2	TRBV7-9	TRBJ2-3	TGTGCCAGCAGCTTAGCACTAGCGGACACAGATACGCAGTATTTT	CASSLALADTDTQYF
.	.	TRBV24-1	TRBJ2-1	TGTGCCACCGGTTATCCAAACAATGAGCAGTTCTTC	CATGYPNNEQFF
.	TRBD1	TRBV28	TRBJ2-7	TGTGCCAGCAGTTCGAACAGGGGGTTTCACTACGAGCAGTACTTC	CASSSNRGFHYEQYF
.	TRBD2	TRBV27	TRBJ2-7	TGTGCCAGCAGTCTCCGGGACTACTCCTACGAGCAGTACTTC	CASSLRDYSYEQYF
.	.	TRBV27	TRBJ2-7	TGTGCCAGCAGTTTATCTCCCCCCCAGGCCTACGAGCAGTACTTC	CASSLSPPQAYEQYF
.	TRBD2	TRBV10-1	TRBJ2-1	TGCGCCAGCAGTGAGTCGGCTAGCGGGAACCAGCAGTTCTTC	CASSESASGNQQFF
.	TRBD2	TRBV5-1	TRBJ2-3	TGCGCCAGCAGGCCGACTAGCCTCACAGATACGCAGTATTTT	CASRPTSLTDTQYF
.	.	TRBV29-1	TRBJ1-2	TGCAGCGCCCGAGGACTGATCTATGGCTACACCTTC	CSARGLIYGYTF
.	TRBD1	TRBV25-1	TRBJ1-2	TGTGCCAGCAGTGATCCCGGGACAGGGGGCCGCGGCTACACCTTC	CASSDPGTGGRGYTF
.	.	TRBV6-6	TRBJ1-5	TGTGCCAGCAGTGCGGATCAGCCCCAGCATTTT	CASSADQPQHF
.	.	TRBV30	TRBJ1-3	TGTGCCTGGAGTGTAACTGGCTCTGGAAACACCATATATTTT	CAWSVTGSGNTIYF
.	.	TRBV3-1/TRBV3-2	TRBJ1-1	TGTGCCAGCAGCCAAGACGCTGGGGGCTTGGATGAAGCTTTCTTT	CASSQDAGGLDEAFF
.	TRBD1	TRBV2	TRBJ1-4	TGTGCCAGCAGTGATGTGACAGGGGCTAATGAAAAACTGTTTTTT	CASSDVTGANEKLFF
.	.	TRBV19	TRBJ2-2	TGTGCCAGTAGTATAGGAGGTGGCGACACCGGGGAGCTGTTTTTT	CASSIGGGDTGELFF
few	.	TRBV4-2	TRBJ1-6	TGTGCCAGCAGCCAAGATGGGGGAAGGGATTCACCCCTCCACTTT	CASSQDGGRDSPLHF
once	.	TRBV14	TRBJ2-2	TGTGCCAGCAGCCAAAGGGGGACGGCGAACACCGGGGAGCTGTTTTTT	CASSQRGTANTGELFF
.	TRBD1	TRBV18	TRBJ2-2	TGTGCCAGCTCAGCCGGGACAGACACCGGGGAGCTGTTTTTT	CASSAGTDTGELFF
.	.	TRBV27	TRBJ1-2	TGTGCCAGCAGTTTCGAGCCAGGCCATGGCTACACCTTC	CASSFEPGHGYTF
.	.	TRBV25-1	TRBJ2-7	TGTGCCAGCAGCCAGGGGGGATCGGCCGAGTACTTC	CASSQGGSAEYF
few	TRBD1	TRBV30	TRBJ1-2	TGTGCCTGGAGTGGGACGGGACAGGGTTTAGGCTACACCTTC	CAWSGTGQGLGYTF
.	.	TRBV7-2	TRBJ2-1	TGTGCCAGCAGCTTCGGGCAGGGATCGGGCTACAATGAGCAGTTCTTC	CASSFGQGSGYNEQFF
.	.	TRBV5-3	TRBJ1-2	TGTGCCAGAAGCTTCGGGGTGGTAGGCTACACCTTC	CARSFGVVGYTF
once	TRBD1	TRBV4-1	TRBJ2-7	TGCGCCAGCAGCCAGTCTCGGACAGGGGTTAAACACGAGCAGTACTTC	CASSQSRTGVKHEQYF